This T cell receptor (beta chain) emerged from a study of identical twins. Findings and caveats of the study: A lower insertion count was a feature of abundant cord blood beta clonotypes, with no such feature in memory repertoires.

This clonotype was counted at least ten times. Its target is not known. Germline V gene sequence: CDR1 SGDLS, CDR2 YYNGEE. V lost 0 bases and J 9 bases, leaving 4 bases between the germline ends. The CDR3 contains 11 residues. Using its own MiXCR run on the 5' RACE reads, TCRdb lists one record per CDR3 protein. The data show some 230,000 distinct CDR3 sequences, over 5.5% seen once. The data also belong to a second study, concerning T cells expressing NK-cell markers. That source notes: Underlying the TCR beta repertoires were sorted CD3+CD56+NKG2C+, CD3+CD56+NKG2C- and CD3+CD56-NKG2C+ T cells.

The TCR originated in a woman younger than 30 in good health. The chain carries TRBV9 and TRBJ2-1, with D uncertain. Sequencing was done on a sample of CD8+ T cells sorted from blood. Here the CDR3 reads CASSVGSEQFF. In DNA form, the CDR3 reads TGTGCCAGCAGCGTAGGTAGTGAGCAGTTCTTC. The entire variable domain, with the rest obtained from reference TRBV9 and TRBJ2-1, is as follows: DSGVTQTPKHLITATGQRVTLRCSPRSGDLSVYWYQQSLDQGLQFLIQYYNGEERAKGNILERFSAQQFPDLHSELNLSSLELGDSALYFCASSVGSEQFFGPGTRLTVL.